This T cell receptor beta chain appears in the sequencing data of a study of blood T cell repertoires in COVID-19. Data came from immunoSEQ multiplex PCR; TCRdb stores just in-frame clones and leaves some out. The sample gives 35,000 to 45,000 clones, about 70% of which show up once; 7.5% to 10% is in the top ten. The count of this clone is one. CDR3 length equals 17 residues. Germline V gene lookup returns CDR1 MGHRA and CDR2 YSYEKL. Trimming at V came to 4 bases and at J to 2 bases, leaving 10 bases not matched to a gene. V and J are TRBV4-1 and TRBJ2-1; 8 bases are shared with TRBD2. The receptor comes from a man in his 70s with active or convalescent COVID-19. Sequencing input: peripheral blood. CDR3 nucleotides: TGCGCCAGCAGCCTGTCCCCAGCGGGGGTCACCTACAATGAGCAGTTCTTC. Translation gives CASSLSPAGVTYNEQFF.